This T cell receptor (beta chain) stems from a study of human T cells and chemical hapten exposure. Study-level information: TCR yields differed between samples (mainly from small differences in pooled library volume).

Study-level findings and limits: With DPC sensitization, TCRs exceeding 1 in 1000 frequency showed no change.

Extraction of total RNA was performed on unfractionated whole blood. The library gave individual cDNA molecules unique molecular identifiers. One entry per CDR3 protein results from TCRdb running MiXCR on the 5' RACE reads. The sample includes tens of thousands of distinct CDR3 sequences, less than 9.5% seen only once; the top ten take under 3%. The CDR3 sequence is 14 residues long. V was cut by 1 base and J by 4 bases, with 13 bases left in between. Germline V gene lookup returns CDR1 DFQATT and CDR2 SNEGSKA (reference sequence). This clonotype was seen ten or more times. Its antigen remains unidentified.

The chain links TRBV20-1 to TRBJ1-2, with D perhaps TRBD1 (5 bases). This TCR was sampled from a male donor in good health. This CDR3 reads CSARGSGAGYGYTF. The CDR3 DNA sequence: TGCAGTGCTAGAGGGTCCGGGGCCGGCTATGGCTACACCTTC.